These T cell receptor beta chains were read from a single sample in a study of control samples from healthy donors and cancer patients. Here immunoSEQ multiplex PCR was the method, and the copy in TCRdb shows in-frame clones only, minus some. This table holds around 130,000 clones, roughly 88% found once. Material: blood. The receptors stem from a man between 50 and 59 years old in good health. Both conserved end residues are trimmed from each CDR3. The D gene is left open where the match is weak.

D gene	V gene	J gene	CDR3 protein
.	TRBV5-4	TRBJ2-7	ASSSPRTEEQY
.	TRBV7-2	TRBJ1-4	ASSRTDLQGGKLF
TRBD2	TRBV5-6	TRBJ2-1	ASSLERGDGNEQF
TRBD1	TRBV9	TRBJ2-2	ASSEPGQGTTGELF
TRBD1	TRBV7-3	TRBJ2-3	ASSYDRGRTDTQY
.	TRBV19	TRBJ1-5	ASSIDRAGEQPQH
.	TRBV5-4	TRBJ2-2	ASSDQDFPGGELF
.	TRBV19	TRBJ2-3	ASQSRGSSTDTQY
.	TRBV6-5	TRBJ1-5	ASRRVQGTNQPQH
TRBD2	TRBV5-1	TRBJ2-3	ASKTSGGASTDTQY
.	TRBV14	TRBJ2-2	ASSLQGAGELF
.	TRBV27	TRBJ1-6	ASSSVQMNNSPLH
TRBD1	TRBV19	TRBJ1-2	ASSTRTGPPTYGYT
.	TRBV30	TRBJ1-1	AWRGSLEAF
.	TRBV5-6	TRBJ1-1	ASSLFGTSMNTEAF
.	TRBV7-2	TRBJ1-5	ASSLTLSNQPQH
.	TRBV10-1	TRBJ2-7	ASLEEGLSNEQY
TRBD1	TRBV30	TRBJ2-7	AGDRAGYEQY
TRBD1	TRBV27	TRBJ2-7	ASSHIQGSVYEQY
TRBD1	TRBV4-1	TRBJ1-1	ASSHQGAIAMNTEAF
TRBD1	TRBV5-1	TRBJ1-1	ASSVPGQGSEAF
.	TRBV28	TRBJ1-6	ASTWTESSYNSPLH
TRBD2	TRBV10-3	TRBJ2-3	AIRTGTSLDTQY
.	TRBV4-1	TRBJ1-5	ASSQAPQVEHQPQH
.	TRBV2	TRBJ1-2	ASSPLYGYT
TRBD1	TRBV28	TRBJ1-2	ASSLEGQGGGYT
TRBD2	TRBV7-2	TRBJ2-1	ASSLDSGGSGVEQF
.	TRBV28	TRBJ1-1	ASAWGGVPEAF
TRBD1	TRBV11-2	TRBJ2-5	ASSLTLTGVQETQY
.	TRBV5-1	TRBJ2-3	ASSLSLTGGLDTQY
TRBD1	TRBV19	TRBJ1-6	ASSDSGQGVNSPLH
.	TRBV10-3	TRBJ1-4	AISESSSSNEKLF
.	TRBV5-1	TRBJ2-3	ASSLVTDTQY
.	TRBV19	TRBJ1-5	ASSMPYRARNQPQH
.	TRBV7-3	TRBJ2-1	ASSLSRDYNEQF
.	TRBV11-2	TRBJ1-1	ASSFRGGDTEAF
.	TRBV18	TRBJ2-5	ASSPTQETQY
.	TRBV3-1/TRBV3-2	TRBJ1-3	ASSPTGGESGNTIY
.	TRBV7-9	TRBJ2-3	ASNGPTGTATDTQY
.	TRBV24-1	TRBJ1-5	ATSDRYDGLQH
.	TRBV5-6	TRBJ1-3	ASRGGLTGGNTIY
.	TRBV9	TRBJ1-5	ASSVGGDNQPQH
.	TRBV7-9	TRBJ2-3	ASSSGISGDTQY
.	TRBV5-1	TRBJ2-3	ASSRRTDPSTDTQY